This TCR beta chain was sequenced in a study of T cell changes during pregnancy in multiple sclerosis. The germline gives CDR1 LNHDA, CDR2 SQIVND (reference sequence). This CDR3 is built from 15 residues. V lost 2 bases, J lost 1 base, and 11 bases lay in between. Only in-frame clones appear in the TCRdb table, and some are missing; sequencing was by immunoSEQ multiplex PCR. The data hold about 54,000 clones, with more than 90% observed a single time. The gene calls are TRBV19 and TRBJ1-1; D is unclear. The input for sequencing was peripheral blood, taken after pregnancy. The source of this sequence is a female donor in good health, enrolled as a control in a pregnancy study. CDR3 sequence reads: CASSIMNRSNTEAFF. The DNA of the CDR3 is TGTGCCAGTAGTATAATGAACAGATCGAACACTGAAGCTTTCTTT.